In its sample, the clone carrying this T cell receptor (beta chain) was seen many times. This record belongs to a study of blood T cell repertoires in COVID-19. Study information: From T cells, B-cell-depleted T cells, or PBMCs came the material, which was cDNA or gDNA.

Original methodology: Using reference gene primer amplification, nucleated cell counts were estimated. Method: immunoSEQ multiplex PCR; TCRdb's copy keeps in-frame clones and lacks some. That table is the source of V, J and clone size, and D and trimming were worked out from the DNA. This sample has roughly 250,000 clones, with about 83% found just once. The CDR3 consists of 16 residues. The germline V gene encodes CDR1 MNHEY and CDR2 SVGEGT. V dropped 4 bases and J dropped 7; count of bases not matched to a gene: 11. V and J are TRBV6-2 or TRBV6-3 and TRBJ1-1, with 11 bases identical to TRBD1. Sequenced material: peripheral blood. This clonotype originated in a middle-aged man with active or convalescent COVID-19. CDR3 in DNA: TGTGCCAGCAGTTCAGTCCCGGGACAGGGGGAGATTGAAGCTTTCTTT. Protein product: CASSSVPGQGEIEAFF.